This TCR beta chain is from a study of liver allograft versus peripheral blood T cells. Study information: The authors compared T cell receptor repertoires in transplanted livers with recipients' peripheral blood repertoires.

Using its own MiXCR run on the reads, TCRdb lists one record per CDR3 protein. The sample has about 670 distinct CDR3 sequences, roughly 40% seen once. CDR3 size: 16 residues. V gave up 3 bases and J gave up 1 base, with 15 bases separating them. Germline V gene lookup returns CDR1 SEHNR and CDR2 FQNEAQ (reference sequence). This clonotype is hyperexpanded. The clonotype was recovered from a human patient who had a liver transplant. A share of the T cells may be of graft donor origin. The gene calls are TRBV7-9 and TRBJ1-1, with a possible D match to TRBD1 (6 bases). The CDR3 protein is CASSFRTVKANTEAFF. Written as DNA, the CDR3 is TGTGCCAGCAGCTTCCGGACAGTAAAGGCGAACACTGAAGCTTTCTTT.